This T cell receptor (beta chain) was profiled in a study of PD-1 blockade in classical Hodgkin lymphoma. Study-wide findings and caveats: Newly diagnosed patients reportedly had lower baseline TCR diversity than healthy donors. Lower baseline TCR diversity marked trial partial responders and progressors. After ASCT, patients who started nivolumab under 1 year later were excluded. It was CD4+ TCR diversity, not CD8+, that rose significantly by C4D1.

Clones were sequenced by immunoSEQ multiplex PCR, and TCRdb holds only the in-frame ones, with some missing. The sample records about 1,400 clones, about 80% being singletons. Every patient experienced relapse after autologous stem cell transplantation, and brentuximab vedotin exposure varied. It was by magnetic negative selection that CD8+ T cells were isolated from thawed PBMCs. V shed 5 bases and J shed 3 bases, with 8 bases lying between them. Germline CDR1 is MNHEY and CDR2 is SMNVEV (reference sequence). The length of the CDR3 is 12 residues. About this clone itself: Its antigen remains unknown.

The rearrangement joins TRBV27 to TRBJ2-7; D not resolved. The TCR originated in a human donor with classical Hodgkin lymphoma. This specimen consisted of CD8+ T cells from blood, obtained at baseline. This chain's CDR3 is CASSPLGYEQYF. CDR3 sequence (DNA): TGTGCCAGCAGTCCCCTGGGCTACGAGCAGTACTTC.